This T cell receptor beta chain was identified during a study of T cells after yellow fever vaccination. General observations from the study: Subsequent booster samples again held most clones from primary vaccination (96% CD4, 85% to 90% CD8). A minor fraction of clonotypes spanned both CD4 and CD8 compartments. The study noted that FACS-sorted repertoires could contain abundant clonotypes contaminating from the bulk population.

This clonotype was observed a few times. Its target is unknown. Trimming at V came to 7 bases and at J to 3 bases, leaving 19 bases not matched to a gene. This CDR3 has 19 residues. Universal primer sites and UMIs were introduced during 5'RACE template-switching synthesis of TCR cDNA. MiXCR, applied by TCRdb to the 5' RACE reads, yields one record per CDR3 protein. The sample lists hundreds of thousands of distinct CDR3 sequences; roughly an eighth were seen once. The receptor was isolated from a man aged 30-40 years who received the YFV17D yellow fever vaccine. This specimen was PBMCs, taken on the day of the yellow fever booster vaccination. V usage is TRBV12-3 or TRBV12-4 and J usage is TRBJ2-7; 12 bases align to TRBD2. CDR3 residues: CASTPSTPWTSGNFYEQYF. For the CDR3, the DNA is TGTGCCAGCACTCCCTCAACCCCGTGGACTAGCGGGAATTTCTACGAGCAGTACTTC.